The clone carrying this T cell receptor beta chain was observed many times. Its specificity is not known. The data are from a study of CD8 T cells in ankylosing spondylitis. Broader study findings: Significant enrichment of disease-linked clones was reportedly seen in matched ankylosing spondylitis synovial fluid. Disease-linked clones bore a CD8+ phenotype, appearing relatively rarely in peripheral blood.

With molecular barcodes, quantitative 5'-RACE was used to make the TCR beta libraries. TCRdb ran MiXCR on the 5' RACE reads and lists one entry per CDR3 protein. Of more than 250,000 distinct CDR3 sequences listed, around 10% are singletons. Looked up from germline, CDR1 is SQVTM and CDR2 is ANQGSEA. The CDR3 has 15 residues. The junction had 9 bases not matched to a gene; V was cut back by 0 bases and J by 5 bases. Sequenced input: blood, either unsorted or a sorted T cell fraction (not recorded which). The chain has TRBV29-1 and TRBJ2-5, with 7 bases identical to TRBD1. This receptor was obtained from a female donor with ankylosing spondylitis or in good health (not recorded which). The CDR3 here is CSVEEAGGSLETQYF. As DNA, the CDR3 is TGCAGCGTTGAAGAGGCAGGGGGAAGTCTGGAGACCCAGTACTTC.